The source of this T cell receptor beta chain is a study of shared clonotypes between healthy human individuals. This clone was found once. Sequenced by immunoSEQ multiplex PCR; TCRdb stores in-frame clones only, minus some. The sample shows some 1.5 million clones, roughly 95% of them seen only once. The sequence was collected from a man aged 25 to 40 in good health. The sequenced sample was naive CD4+ T cells sorted from blood. The subset here: CD45RA+ positively selected.

Written as DNA, the CDR3 is TGTGCCAGCAGCTTAAGCTGGGCTAGCGGGAGGCCTGACTACAATGAGCAGTTCTTC. Translated, it gives CASSLSWASGRPDYNEQFF. This rearrangement joins TRBV7-9 to TRBJ2-1, with TRBD2 matching 11 bases. The CDR3 is 19 residues long. V dropped 2 bases and J dropped 3; count of bases not matched to a gene: 12. Germline CDR1 SEHNR, CDR2 FQNEAQ (reference sequence).